This entry describes one T cell receptor beta chain. What it binds is unknown. Deletions cut 4 bases from V and 2 bases from J, with 11 bases between. From germline, CDR1 is SGHTA and CDR2 FQGNSA. CDR3 length: 14 residues. This sample is part of a study of cytomegalovirus exposure and HLA in healthy donors. Notes on the study in general: Accurate prediction of most subjects' HLA-A and HLA-B alleles from TCR beta sequences was reported. Rarity held for most TCR sequences, but there were some public TCRs that occurred in many donors.

Unrecorded immune exposures were likely, despite nominal health at sampling. Primers included in the PCR were 60 Vbeta and 13 Jbeta primers. Sequenced by immunoSEQ multiplex PCR; TCRdb stores in-frame clones only, minus some. The sample consists of about 140,000 clones, 70% to 90% of them appearing once. The source material was PBMCs. The clonotype comes from a man in his fifties or sixties in good health and CMV-seronegative. This chain joins TRBV7-2 and TRBJ1-1; no reliable D call. CDR3 amino acids: CASSSQTGNTEAFF. For the CDR3, the DNA is TGTGCCAGCAGCTCTCAGACGGGAAACACTGAAGCTTTCTTT.